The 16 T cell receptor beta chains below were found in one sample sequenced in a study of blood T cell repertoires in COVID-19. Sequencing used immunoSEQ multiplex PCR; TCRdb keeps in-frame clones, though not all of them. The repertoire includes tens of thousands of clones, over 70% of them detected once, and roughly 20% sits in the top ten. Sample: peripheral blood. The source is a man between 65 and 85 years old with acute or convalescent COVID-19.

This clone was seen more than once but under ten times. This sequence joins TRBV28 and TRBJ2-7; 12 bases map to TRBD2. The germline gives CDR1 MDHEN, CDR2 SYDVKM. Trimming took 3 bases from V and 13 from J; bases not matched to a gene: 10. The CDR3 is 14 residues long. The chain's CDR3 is CASSFSGTSGPGYF. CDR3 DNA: TGTGCCAGCAGTTTCTCCGGGACTAGCGGGCCAGGCTACTTC.

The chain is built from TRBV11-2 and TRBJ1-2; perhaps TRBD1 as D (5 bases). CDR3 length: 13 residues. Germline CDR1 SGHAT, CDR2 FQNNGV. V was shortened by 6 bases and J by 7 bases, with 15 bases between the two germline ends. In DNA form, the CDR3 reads TGTGCCAGCAGGCGGGTGGCGGGGGGTGGCTACACCTTC. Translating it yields CASRRVAGGGYTF. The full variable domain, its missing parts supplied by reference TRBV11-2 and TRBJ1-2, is EAGVAQSPRYKIIEKRQSVAFWCNPISGHATLYWYQQILGQGPKLLIQFQNNGVVDDSQLPKDRFSAERLKGVDSTLKIQPAKLEDSAVYLCASRRVAGGGYTFGSGTRLTVV.

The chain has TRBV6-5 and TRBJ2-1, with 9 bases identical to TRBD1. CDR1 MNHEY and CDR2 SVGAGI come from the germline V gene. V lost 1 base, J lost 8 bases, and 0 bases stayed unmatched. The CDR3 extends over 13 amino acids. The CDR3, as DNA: TGTGCCAGCAGTTACTGGACAGGGGATGAGCAGTTCTTC. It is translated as CASSYWTGDEQFF.

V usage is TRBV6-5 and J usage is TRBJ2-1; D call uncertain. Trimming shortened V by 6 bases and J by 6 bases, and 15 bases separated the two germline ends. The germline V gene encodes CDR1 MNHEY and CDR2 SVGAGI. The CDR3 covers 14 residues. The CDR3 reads CASSRGAILNEQFF. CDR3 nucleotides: TGTGCCAGCAGCCGCGGAGCGATTCTCAATGAGCAGTTCTTC.

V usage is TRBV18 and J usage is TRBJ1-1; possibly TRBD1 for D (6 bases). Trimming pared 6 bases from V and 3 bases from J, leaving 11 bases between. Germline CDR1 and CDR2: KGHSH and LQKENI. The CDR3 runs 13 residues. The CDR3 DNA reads TGTGCCAGCTCCCAGGGGAGAGACACTGAAGCTTTCTTT. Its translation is CASSQGRDTEAFF. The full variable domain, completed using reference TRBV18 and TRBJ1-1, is NAGVMQNPRHLVRRRGQEARLRCSPMKGHSHVYWYRQLPEEGLKFMVYLQKENIIDESGMPKERFSAEFPKEGPSILRIQQVVRGDSAAYFCASSQGRDTEAFFGQGTRLTVV.

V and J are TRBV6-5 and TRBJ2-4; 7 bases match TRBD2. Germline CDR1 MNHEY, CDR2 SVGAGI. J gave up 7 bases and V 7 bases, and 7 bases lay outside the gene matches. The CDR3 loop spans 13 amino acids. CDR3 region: CASTRGEGNIQYF. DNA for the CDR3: TGTGCCAGCACCCGGGGGGAAGGCAACATTCAGTACTTC.

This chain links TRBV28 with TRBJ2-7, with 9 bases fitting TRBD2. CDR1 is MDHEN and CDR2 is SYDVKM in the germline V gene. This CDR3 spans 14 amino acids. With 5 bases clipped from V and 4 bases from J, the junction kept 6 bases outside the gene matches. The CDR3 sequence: CASSDRLAAYEQYF. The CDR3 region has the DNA TGTGCCAGCAGTGACCGACTAGCGGCGTACGAGCAGTACTTC. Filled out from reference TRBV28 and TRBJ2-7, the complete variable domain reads DVKVTQSSRYLVKRTGEKVFLECVQDMDHENMFWYRQDPGLGLRLIYFSYDVKMKEKGDIPEGYSVSREKKERFSLILESASTNQTSMYLCASSDRLAAYEQYFGPGTRLTVT.

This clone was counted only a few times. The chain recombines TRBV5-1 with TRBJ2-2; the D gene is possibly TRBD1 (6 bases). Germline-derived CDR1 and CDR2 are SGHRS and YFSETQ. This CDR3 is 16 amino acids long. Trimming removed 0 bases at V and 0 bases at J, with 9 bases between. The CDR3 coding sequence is TGCGCCAGCAGCTTGGGGCAGGGGCCGAACACCGGGGAGCTGTTTTTT. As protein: CASSLGQGPNTGELFF. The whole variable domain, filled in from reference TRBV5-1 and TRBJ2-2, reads KAGVTQTPRYLIKTRGQQVTLSCSPISGHRSVSWYQQTPGQGLQFLFEYFSETQRNKGNFPGRFSGRQFSNSRSEMNVSTLELGDSALYLCASSLGQGPNTGELFFGEGSRLTVL.

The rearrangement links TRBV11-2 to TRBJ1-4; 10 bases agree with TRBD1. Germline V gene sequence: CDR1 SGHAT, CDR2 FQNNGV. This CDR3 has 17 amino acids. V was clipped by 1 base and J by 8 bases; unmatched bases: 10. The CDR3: CASSLAPGQGNFEKLFF. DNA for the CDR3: TGTGCCAGCAGCTTAGCACCGGGACAGGGGAATTTCGAAAAACTGTTTTTT.

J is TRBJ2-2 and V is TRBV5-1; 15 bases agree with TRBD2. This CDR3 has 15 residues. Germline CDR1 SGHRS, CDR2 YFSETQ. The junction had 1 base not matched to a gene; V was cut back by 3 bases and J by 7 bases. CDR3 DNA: TGCGCCAGCAGCTGGACTAGCGGGAGGGACGGGGAGCTGTTTTTT. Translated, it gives CASSWTSGRDGELFF.

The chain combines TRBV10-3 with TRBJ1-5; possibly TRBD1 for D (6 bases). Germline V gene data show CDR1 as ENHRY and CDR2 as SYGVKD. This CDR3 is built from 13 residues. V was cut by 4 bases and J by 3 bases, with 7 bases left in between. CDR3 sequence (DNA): TGTGCCATCAGTGCAGGGGACAATCAGCCCCAGCATTTT. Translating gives CAISAGDNQPQHF.

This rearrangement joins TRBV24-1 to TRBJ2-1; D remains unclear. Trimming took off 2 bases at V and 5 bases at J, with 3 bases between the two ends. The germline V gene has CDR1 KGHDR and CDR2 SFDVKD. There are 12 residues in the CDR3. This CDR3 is CATSDSDNEQFF. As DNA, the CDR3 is TGTGCCACCAGTGATTCGGACAATGAGCAGTTCTTC.

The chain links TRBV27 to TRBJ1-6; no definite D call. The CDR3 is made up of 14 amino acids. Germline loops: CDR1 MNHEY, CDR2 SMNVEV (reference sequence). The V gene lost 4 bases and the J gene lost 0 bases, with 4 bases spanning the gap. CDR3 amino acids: CASSYSSYNSPLHF. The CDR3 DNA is TGTGCCAGCAGTTACAGCTCCTATAATTCACCCCTCCACTTT.

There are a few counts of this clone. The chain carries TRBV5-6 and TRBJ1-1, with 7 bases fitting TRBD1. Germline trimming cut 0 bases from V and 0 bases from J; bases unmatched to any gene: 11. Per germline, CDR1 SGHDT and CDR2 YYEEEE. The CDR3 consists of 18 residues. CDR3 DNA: TGTGCCAGCAGCTTGGATAAAGGGACAGTAGCAATGAACACTGAAGCTTTCTTT. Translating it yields CASSLDKGTVAMNTEAFF.

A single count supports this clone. The CDR3 sequence is CASSSLSEQFF. In DNA, the CDR3 is TGTGCCAGCAGCTCCCTAAGTGAGCAGTTCTTC. This chain connects TRBV11-2 to TRBJ2-1; D is ambiguous. The germline V gene encodes CDR1 SGHAT and CDR2 FQNNGV. V was pared by 4 bases and J by 9 bases, with 7 bases between. This CDR3 is built from 11 residues.

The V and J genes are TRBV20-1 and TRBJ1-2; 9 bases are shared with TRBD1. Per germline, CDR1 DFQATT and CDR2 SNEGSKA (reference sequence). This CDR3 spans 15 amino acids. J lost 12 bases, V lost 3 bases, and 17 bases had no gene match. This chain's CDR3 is CSASVPGQGQPLHTF. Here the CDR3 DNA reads TGCAGTGCTAGTGTTCCCGGACAGGGGCAGCCCCTGCACACCTTC.